This T cell receptor beta chain was captured in a study of blood T cells in healthy people across ages. With regard to this clonotype: Its cognate antigen is unknown.

The V gene lost 2 bases and the J gene lost 5 bases, with 12 bases spanning the gap. CDR1 is GTSNPN, CDR2 SVGIG, per germline (reference sequence). The CDR3 spans 13 residues. Study-level findings and limits: Relative to aged donors, long-lived donors carried more naive CD4+ cells and displayed higher diversity.

The second PCR ran about 6 to 12 cycles with a sample-barcoded 5' primer and J-beta primers. TCRdb redid the calling of the 5' RACE reads with MiXCR, one entry per CDR3 protein. This table has roughly 1.7 million distinct CDR3 sequences, 34% appearing once. The study drew donors from healthy Caucasian individuals in Russia aged roughly 6 to 90. The sample was blood. The chain links TRBV30 to TRBJ2-5; tentative D call: TRBD2 (6 bases). The sequence was collected from a woman younger than 45 in good health. The CDR3 sequence: CAWSSREIETQYF. Written as DNA, the CDR3 is TGTGCCTGGAGTAGCCGGGAGATTGAGACCCAGTACTTC.